This T cell receptor (beta chain) was identified during a study of CD8 T cells in Susac syndrome. The V gene's germline CDR1 is DFQATT and CDR2 SNEGSKA (reference sequence). The V and J ends lost 3 bases and 3 bases, in that order; junction bases with no gene match: 5. The CDR3 is 14 amino acids. Sequencing of TCR beta was undertaken in CD8+ and CD4+ T cells derived from blood. Reverse transcription used roughly 0.45 to 1 ug RNA and random hexamers. TCRdb reprocessed the immunoSEQ multiplex PCR reads via MiXCR and lists one record per CDR3 protein. The sample comprises over 120,000 distinct CDR3 sequences, roughly 94% of which are singletons, and over 0.07% rests with the top ten. This clonotype was observed a single time.

Specimen: CD4+ T cells from PBMCs. The rearrangement joins TRBV20-1 to TRBJ2-7; 10 nucleotides agree with TRBD2. This receptor was taken from a human donor in good health. The CDR3 nucleotides are TGCAGTGCTAGGTCGAGCGGGAGGGTCTACGAGCAGTACTTC. It codes for CSARSSGRVYEQYF.